The 17 T cell receptor beta chains given below trace back to one sample, sequenced in a study of cytomegalovirus exposure and HLA in healthy donors. With 60 Vbeta and 13 Jbeta primers, the PCR was carried out. Clones were sequenced by immunoSEQ multiplex PCR, and TCRdb holds only the in-frame ones, with some missing. The sample comprises more than 95,000 clones, 9% to 10% of which are singletons, and less than 4% rests with the top ten. Sequenced input: PBMCs. The receptors come from a man aged 25 to 45 in good health and CMV-seronegative.

V usage is TRBV10-1 and J usage is TRBJ2-3; 8 nucleotides agree with TRBD1. Trimming took 4 bases from V and 7 from J; bases not matched to a gene: 1. In germline, CDR1 is WNHNN, CDR2 SYGVQD (reference sequence). The CDR3 extends over 12 amino acids. This CDR3 reads CASSGQGNTQYF. The CDR3 coding sequence is TGCGCCAGCAGTGGACAGGGGAATACGCAGTATTTT.

This clone was counted only a few times. The rearrangement joins TRBV28 to TRBJ2-7; D perhaps matches TRBD1 (6 bases). The CDR3 consists of 12 residues. Between the trimmed V and J ends, which lost 7 bases and 1 base, there was a span of 8 bases. Germline V gene sequence: CDR1 MDHEN, CDR2 SYDVKM. The CDR3 sequence is CASTTGSYEQYF. Here the CDR3 DNA reads TGTGCCAGCACTACAGGGTCCTACGAGCAGTACTTC.

This clone appeared a few times. This rearrangement joins TRBV6-5 to TRBJ2-1; 7 bases match TRBD2. The CDR3 is made up of 16 amino acids. CDR1 is MNHEY, CDR2 SVGAGI, per germline. V shed 2 bases, J shed 0 bases, and the junction held 4 bases outside the gene matches. CDR3: CASSYDGRSSYNEQFF. The DNA of the CDR3 is TGTGCCAGCAGTTACGACGGGAGGAGCTCCTACAATGAGCAGTTCTTC.

This clone occurred a few times. This chain links TRBV5-1 with TRBJ1-3; TRBD1 agrees at 7 bases. The germline CDR1 and CDR2 sequences are SGHRS and YFSETQ. Trimming took 1 base from V and 4 from J; bases not matched to a gene: 2. The CDR3 has 14 residues. Here the CDR3 DNA reads TGCGCCAGCAGCTTGCAGGGGGACGGAAACACCATATATTTT. Its translation is CASSLQGDGNTIYF.

This clone appeared a few times. The chain combines TRBV28 with TRBJ2-1; weak D call: TRBD1 (5 bases). This CDR3 is 16 amino acids long. Trimming took off 1 base at V and 0 bases at J, with 10 bases between the two ends. CDR1 is MDHEN, CDR2 SYDVKM, per germline. CDR3 amino acids: CASSLSWGLSYNEQFF. The CDR3 DNA reads TGTGCCAGCAGTTTATCTTGGGGCCTCTCCTACAATGAGCAGTTCTTC.

The V gene is TRBV11-2, the J gene TRBJ2-2; D remains ambiguous. V lost 5 bases to trimming and J lost 7 bases, with 11 bases between them. The CDR3 extends over 13 amino acids. CDR1 and CDR2 (germline): SGHAT, FQNNGV. The CDR3 region is CASSGQTGGELFF. As DNA, the CDR3 is TGTGCCAGCAGCGGTCAGACGGGCGGGGAGCTGTTTTTT.

This sequence joins TRBV7-6 and TRBJ1-1, with a possible D match to TRBD1 (6 bases). CDR3 length: 16 residues. The germline V gene has CDR1 SGHVS and CDR2 FNYEAQ. V was pared by 0 bases and J by 6 bases, with 17 bases between. The CDR3, as DNA: TGTGCCAGCAGCTTAGCGTCGGGGGGCAAAGGCGCTGAAGCTTTCTTT. Protein sequence: CASSLASGGKGAEAFF. Full variable domain (missing parts from reference TRBV7-6 and TRBJ1-1): GAGVSQSPRYKVTKRGQDVALRCDPISGHVSLYWYRQALGQGPEFLTYFNYEAQQDKSGLPNDRFSAERPEGSISTLTIQRTEQRDSAMYRCASSLASGGKGAEAFFGQGTRLTVV.

The chain carries TRBV4-1 and TRBJ2-5; 11 bases match TRBD2. The better agreement between TRBJ2-7 and the DNA end casts doubt on the J call. The germline V gene encodes CDR1 MGHRA and CDR2 YSYEKL. The CDR3 sequence is 16 residues long. The CDR3 bases are TGCGCCAGCAGCCAAGATCCTAGCGGGAGGCCCTACGAGCAGTACTTC. Protein: CASSQDPSGRPYEQYF.

This clone has more than one count but fewer than ten. Additional DNA sequences in this sample encode the identical CDR3. J is TRBJ1-4 and V is TRBV6-4, with TRBD1 matching over 10 bases. This CDR3 contains 18 residues. V lost 1 base to trimming and J lost 8 bases; unmatched junction nucleotides: 13. Looked up from germline, CDR1 is MRHNA and CDR2 is SNTAGT. The CDR3 is CASSDLWGQGSLGEKLFF. DNA for the CDR3: TGTGCCAGCAGTGACTTGTGGGGACAGGGGAGTCTCGGCGAAAAACTGTTTTTT.

This chain connects TRBV30 to TRBJ1-1; the D gene is possibly TRBD1 (5 bases). Germline V gives CDR1 GTSNPN, CDR2 SVGIG (reference sequence). V lost 1 base and J lost 0, with 6 bases in between. The CDR3 runs 13 residues. CDR3 residues: CAWSGQLNTEAFF. In nucleotides, the CDR3 is TGTGCCTGGAGTGGACAGTTGAACACTGAAGCTTTCTTT. The full variable domain, its missing parts supplied by reference TRBV30 and TRBJ1-1, is SQTIHQWPATLVQPVGSPLSLECTVEGTSNPNLYWYRQAAGRGLQLLFYSVGIGQISSEVPQNLSASRPQDRQFILSSKKLLLSDSGFYLCAWSGQLNTEAFFGQGTRLTVV.

This clone appeared a few times. The J gene is TRBJ2-7, the V gene TRBV7-2, with a tentative D call TRBD1 (6 bases). The CDR3 covers 14 residues. The V and J ends lost 5 bases and 2 bases respectively, with 13 bases between them. CDR1 SGHTA and CDR2 FQGNSA come from the germline V gene. The CDR3 region has the DNA TGTGCCAGCAGCACCGACAGGAGAACCTACGAGCAGTACTTC. This codes for CASSTDRRTYEQYF.

This clone has a handful of counts. The rearrangement joins TRBV5-1 to TRBJ2-2, with TRBD2 as a possible D gene (5 bases). CDR3 length: 14 amino acids. V shed 5 bases and J shed 6 bases, with 14 bases lying between them. CDR1 and CDR2 (germline): SGHRS, YFSETQ. In DNA, the CDR3 is TGCGCCAGCAGTTCCTGGACTCCTGCCGGGGAGCTGTTTTTT. Translated: CASSSWTPAGELFF.

This clone was found a few times. The chain links TRBV5-4 to TRBJ1-2; D is possibly TRBD1 (5 bases). Germline loops: CDR1 SGHNT, CDR2 YYREEE (reference sequence). Trimming took off 0 bases at V and 3 bases at J, with 18 bases between the two ends. CDR3 length equals 17 residues. Here the CDR3 DNA reads TGTGCCAGCAGCTTGGGAAAACTAGCTACGGGGGACTATGGCTACACCTTC. It yields the protein CASSLGKLATGDYGYTF.

The chain links TRBV29-1 to TRBJ2-7; 10 nucleotides line up with TRBD2. V shed 2 bases, J shed 4 bases, and the junction held 5 bases outside the gene matches. Germline values: CDR1 SQVTM, CDR2 ANQGSEA. The CDR3 covers 14 residues. This CDR3 reads CSVEKREGLYEQYF. The CDR3 nucleotides read TGCAGCGTTGAAAAGCGGGAGGGCCTTTACGAGCAGTACTTC.

V and J are TRBV6-1 and TRBJ1-6; a weak D match, TRBD1 (6 bases). This CDR3 has 16 amino acids. The germline V gene has CDR1 MNHNS and CDR2 SASEGT. V was pared by 2 bases and J by 4 bases, with 12 bases between. The CDR3 bases are TGTGCCAGCAGTGAATGGACAGACAATTATAATTCACCCCTCCACTTT. It encodes CASSEWTDNYNSPLHF.

This clone occurred a few times. V is TRBV19 and J is TRBJ2-7, with TRBD2 identical over 9 bases. This CDR3 contains 15 residues. CDR1 and CDR2 from the germline V gene are LNHDA and SQIVND (reference sequence). The junction had 4 bases not matched to a gene; V was cut back by 0 bases and J by 4 bases. The chain's CDR3 is CASSIDLAGPYEQYF. The CDR3 DNA follows: TGTGCCAGTAGTATAGATCTAGCGGGACCTTACGAGCAGTACTTC. The complete variable domain, with remaining parts taken from reference TRBV19 and TRBJ2-7, reads DGGITQSPKYLFRKEGQNVTLSCEQNLNHDAMYWYRQDPGQGLRLIYYSQIVNDFQKGDIAEGYSVSREKKESFPLTVTSAQKNPTAFYLCASSIDLAGPYEQYFGPGTRLTVT.

This clone has only one observation. The chain links TRBV9 to TRBJ2-5; TRBD2 might be the D (6 bases). From germline, CDR1 is SGDLS and CDR2 YYNGEE. Trimming took 0 bases from V and 5 from J, leaving 11 bases between them. The CDR3 contains 14 residues. The CDR3 nucleotides are TGTGCCAGCAGCGTAGTTGGCGGGACGGAGACCCAGTACTTC. It yields the protein CASSVVGGTETQYF.